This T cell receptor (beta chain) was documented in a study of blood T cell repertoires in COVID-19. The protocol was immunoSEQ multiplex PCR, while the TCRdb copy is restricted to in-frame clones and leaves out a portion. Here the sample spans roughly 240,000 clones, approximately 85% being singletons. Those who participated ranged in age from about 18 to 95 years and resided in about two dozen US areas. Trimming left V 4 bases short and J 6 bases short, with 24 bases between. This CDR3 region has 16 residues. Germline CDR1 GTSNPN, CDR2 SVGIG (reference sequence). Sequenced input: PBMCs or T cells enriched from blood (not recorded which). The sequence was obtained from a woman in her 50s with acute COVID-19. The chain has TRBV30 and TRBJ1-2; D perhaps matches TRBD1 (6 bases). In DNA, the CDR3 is TGTGCCTGGACTCCGATGGGGGGGGGCTTTATAGATGGCTACACCTTC. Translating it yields CAWTPMGGGFIDGYTF.